This T cell receptor (beta chain) was captured in a study of spatial heterogeneity in lung cancer. This CDR3 contains 14 residues. V was trimmed by 2 bases and J by 0 bases, leaving 5 bases between them. The germline V gene has CDR1 SNHLY and CDR2 FYNNEI. Unique molecular identifiers tagged every individual TCR cDNA molecule. TCRdb recomputed calls from the 5' RACE reads with MiXCR, one row per CDR3 protein. Of tens of thousands of distinct CDR3 sequences in the sample, roughly 12% are singletons; the top ten hold 4.6%. The time point is: sample taken at primary tumor resection. The study sequenced unsorted whole RNA from tumor, nontumor lung or frozen PBMC.

This material consisted of PBMCs, taken at surgery. This TCR was recovered from a male donor with early-stage non-small cell lung cancer. The chain links TRBV2 to TRBJ1-3; D ambiguous. The DNA of the CDR3 is TGTGCCAGCAGTGAATCCCGCTCTGGAAACACCATATATTTT. Protein: CASSESRSGNTIYF.